These 27 T cell receptor beta chains originate from one sample sequenced in a study of cytomegalovirus exposure and HLA in healthy donors. Primers: 60 Vbeta forward and 13 Jbeta reverse. Assay used: immunoSEQ multiplex PCR; TCRdb lists only in-frame clones, some missing. The sample lists over 95,000 clones; over 75% were seen once. Sequenced material: PBMCs. All receptors come from a woman younger than 30 in good health and CMV-seronegative.

This clone is a singleton in its sample. The V and J genes are TRBV7-9 and TRBJ2-1; TRBD2 matches at 7 bases. The V segment lost 5 bases and the J segment 4 bases; nucleotides outside the gene matches: 8. Per germline, CDR1 SEHNR and CDR2 FQNEAQ (reference sequence). The CDR3 spans 15 residues. Here the CDR3 reads CASSPAGREYNEQFF. Written as DNA, the CDR3 is TGTGCCAGCAGCCCAGCAGGGCGGGAGTACAATGAGCAGTTCTTC.

The chain is built from TRBV19 and TRBJ2-1, with 8 bases identical to TRBD2. This CDR3 is 15 amino acids long. Germline values: CDR1 LNHDA, CDR2 SQIVND (reference sequence). The V segment lost 5 bases and the J segment 6 bases; nucleotides outside the gene matches: 9. The chain's CDR3 is CASSSSAGAFNEQFF. CDR3 nucleotides: TGTGCCAGTAGTTCATCAGCGGGGGCCTTCAATGAGCAGTTCTTC.

This clone was seen a few times. The rearrangement joins TRBV28 to TRBJ1-1; no definite D call. The CDR3 is 13 residues long. The germline V gene has CDR1 MDHEN and CDR2 SYDVKM. V lost 8 bases and J 6 bases, leaving 16 bases between the germline ends. CDR3 protein: CASQPPPVPEAFF. CDR3 coding DNA: TGTGCCAGCCAACCCCCCCCGGTCCCTGAAGCTTTCTTT.

The chain links TRBV29-1 to TRBJ1-2; TRBD1 matches at 10 bases. This CDR3 is 13 amino acids long. Germline assignment: CDR1 SQVTM and CDR2 ANQGSEA. The J segment lost 8 bases and the V segment lost 7 bases, leaving 10 bases of the junction unmatched. This chain's CDR3 is CSAKTGGAGGYTF. DNA for the CDR3: TGCAGCGCCAAGACAGGGGGCGCGGGGGGCTACACCTTC.

Worth noting for this clone: This same CDR3 is encoded by further DNA sequences in the sample. This sequence joins TRBV7-2 and TRBJ2-5; a weak D match, TRBD1 (5 bases). The CDR3 loop spans 14 amino acids. Germline V gene sequence: CDR1 SGHTA, CDR2 FQGNSA. Deletions cut 0 bases from V and 4 bases from J, with 9 bases between. CDR3 sequence: CASSLAGRGETQYF. For the CDR3, the DNA is TGTGCCAGCAGCTTAGCGGGAAGGGGAGAGACCCAGTACTTC.

The J gene is TRBJ2-5, the V gene TRBV28, with 7 bases identical to TRBD1. Germline V lookup: CDR1 MDHEN, CDR2 SYDVKM. V lost 6 bases to trimming and J lost 2 bases; unmatched junction nucleotides: 6. There are 14 residues in the CDR3. This chain's CDR3 is CASRWTGLQETQYF. The CDR3 nucleotides are TGTGCCAGCAGGTGGACAGGTTTGCAAGAGACCCAGTACTTC.

As for this clone: Different DNA sequences within this sample yield the same CDR3. The V and J genes are TRBV19 and TRBJ1-1; D is ambiguous. V was cut by 2 bases and J by 1 base, with 5 bases left in between. CDR3 length: 13 residues. In germline, CDR1 is LNHDA, CDR2 SQIVND (reference sequence). CDR3 DNA sequence: TGTGCCAGTAGTATAAACAGGAACACTGAAGCTTTCTTT. It yields the protein CASSINRNTEAFF.

The chain uses TRBV5-1 and TRBJ1-6, with 7 nucleotides matching TRBD1. V shed 4 bases, J shed 0 bases, and the junction held 4 bases outside the gene matches. CDR3 length equals 16 residues. Germline values: CDR1 SGHRS, CDR2 YFSETQ. In DNA form, the CDR3 reads TGCGCCAGCAGCAGGGACAGCCTCTCCTATAATTCACCCCTCCACTTT. Encoded protein: CASSRDSLSYNSPLHF. The whole variable domain, filled in from reference TRBV5-1 and TRBJ1-6, reads KAGVTQTPRYLIKTRGQQVTLSCSPISGHRSVSWYQQTPGQGLQFLFEYFSETQRNKGNFPGRFSGRQFSNSRSEMNVSTLELGDSALYLCASSRDSLSYNSPLHFGNGTRLTVT.

The J gene is TRBJ2-3, the V gene TRBV5-1; TRBD1 might be the D (5 bases). The ends were cut back, 0 bases at V and 0 bases at J, with 11 bases in the middle. CDR1 and CDR2 from the germline V gene are SGHRS and YFSETQ. The CDR3 loop spans 16 amino acids. In nucleotides, the CDR3 is TGCGCCAGCAGCTTGGAGGGGCAGGTGAGCACAGATACGCAGTATTTT. It yields the protein CASSLEGQVSTDTQYF.

This chain links TRBV27 with TRBJ1-4; the D gene is possibly TRBD1 (5 bases). Germline assignment: CDR1 MNHEY and CDR2 SMNVEV (reference sequence). The CDR3 is made up of 14 amino acids. V lost 6 bases, J lost 8 bases, and 16 bases lay in between. CDR3 nucleotide sequence: TGTGCCAGCAGACTTATTGCAGGGAACGAAAAACTGTTTTTT. Protein: CASRLIAGNEKLFF.

This chain joins TRBV29-1 and TRBJ1-1; TRBD1 might be the D (6 bases). The germline CDR1 and CDR2 sequences are SQVTM and ANQGSEA. V lost 6 bases and J 5 bases, leaving 16 bases between the germline ends. This CDR3 is built from 13 residues. DNA of the CDR3: TGCAGCGTCCGGACAGTAGCAAGAACTGAAGCTTTCTTT. Protein sequence: CSVRTVARTEAFF.

This clone was observed a single time. CDR3 sequence reads: CASSLSRGAQPQHF. DNA of the CDR3: TGTGCCAGCAGCTTGAGTAGGGGCGCTCAGCCCCAGCATTTT. The chain joins TRBV11-2 to TRBJ1-5; a weak D match, TRBD1 (5 bases). The germline CDR1 and CDR2 sequences are SGHAT and FQNNGV. This CDR3 has 14 amino acids. Trimming cost V 3 bases and J 6 bases, with 12 bases left between them.

The chain is built from TRBV9 and TRBJ2-1; TRBD1 agrees at 8 bases. The CDR3 has 14 amino acids. V gave up 4 bases and J gave up 4 bases; unmatched junction bases: 4. Germline-derived CDR1 and CDR2 are SGDLS and YYNGEE. This CDR3 reads CASSRDRYYNEQFF. The CDR3 DNA reads as TGTGCCAGCAGCCGGGACAGGTATTACAATGAGCAGTTCTTC. Combining the CDR3 with reference TRBV9 and TRBJ2-1 gives the whole variable domain DSGVTQTPKHLITATGQRVTLRCSPRSGDLSVYWYQQSLDQGLQFLIQYYNGEERAKGNILERFSAQQFPDLHSELNLSSLELGDSALYFCASSRDRYYNEQFFGPGTRLTVL.

This chain links TRBV5-1 with TRBJ1-1; TRBD1 might be the D (5 bases). This CDR3 has 14 residues. Looked up from germline, CDR1 is SGHRS and CDR2 is YFSETQ. V lost 0 bases, J lost 2 bases, and 8 bases lay in between. The CDR3 coding sequence is TGCGCCAGCAGCTTGGGACAGATTAACACTGAAGCTTTCTTT. It yields the protein CASSLGQINTEAFF.

The chain employs TRBV19 and TRBJ2-7; 7 bases align to TRBD1. Germline trimming cut 6 bases from V and 3 bases from J; bases unmatched to any gene: 5. The CDR3 spans 13 residues. From germline, CDR1 is LNHDA and CDR2 SQIVND (reference sequence). CDR3 residues: CASRETGSYEQYF. In DNA, the CDR3 is TGTGCCAGTAGGGAGACAGGGAGCTACGAGCAGTACTTC.

The V gene is TRBV4-3, the J gene TRBJ1-1; possibly TRBD1 for D (6 bases). V was pared by 1 base and J by 4 bases, with 13 bases between. The CDR3 is made up of 15 amino acids. Germline CDR1 is LGHNA and CDR2 is YSLEER. CDR3 protein: CASSQVGAGGTEAFF. DNA of the CDR3: TGCGCCAGCAGCCAAGTGGGGGCGGGTGGCACTGAAGCTTTCTTT.

The table lists this clone with a count of one. The chain carries TRBV19 and TRBJ2-5; TRBD2 matches 12 bases. Germline lookup yields CDR1 LNHDA and CDR2 SQIVND (reference sequence). The CDR3 consists of 17 residues. V dropped 6 bases and J dropped 5; count of bases not matched to a gene: 13. The CDR3 loop reads CASRNRASGGVTETQYF. In DNA, the CDR3 is TGTGCCAGTAGAAATCGGGCTAGCGGGGGGGTCACGGAGACCCAGTACTTC.

V usage is TRBV7-2 and J usage is TRBJ1-6; no definite D call. The germline gives CDR1 SGHTA, CDR2 FQGNSA. The V gene lost 5 bases and the J gene lost 13 bases, with 18 bases spanning the gap. The CDR3 contains 14 residues. The DNA of the CDR3 is TGTGCCAGCAGCCCAGACTCGTTAATTCCCCCCCTCCACTTT. Protein product: CASSPDSLIPPLHF.

This clone was seen a handful of times. The rearrangement joins TRBV29-1 to TRBJ2-7; D is unresolved. The V end was cut by 4 bases, the J end by 3 bases, with 13 bases between. From germline, CDR1 is SQVTM and CDR2 ANQGSEA. This CDR3 is 13 amino acids long. The chain's CDR3 is CSVVGGYRYEQYF. In nucleotides, the CDR3 is TGCAGCGTTGTAGGCGGCTACCGCTACGAGCAGTACTTC.

The V call is TRBV7-6, the J call TRBJ1-6, with a tentative D call TRBD1 (5 bases). Germline V gives CDR1 SGHVS, CDR2 FNYEAQ. V lost 1 base to trimming and J lost 9 bases, with 13 bases between them. The CDR3 runs to 15 residues. CDR3 residues: CASSLEQGLGSPLHF. In nucleotides, the CDR3 is TGTGCCAGCAGCTTAGAGCAGGGTTTGGGTTCACCCCTCCACTTT. The entire variable domain, with the rest obtained from reference TRBV7-6 and TRBJ1-6, is as follows: GAGVSQSPRYKVTKRGQDVALRCDPISGHVSLYWYRQALGQGPEFLTYFNYEAQQDKSGLPNDRFSAERPEGSISTLTIQRTEQRDSAMYRCASSLEQGLGSPLHFGNGTRLTVT.

The V and J genes are TRBV7-8 and TRBJ1-4; TRBD1 aligns across 9 bases. V trimming: 5 bases; J trimming: 10 bases; junction bases outside the gene matches: 8. CDR1 and CDR2 (germline): SGHVS, FQNEAQ. The CDR3 consists of 14 residues. The CDR3 spells CASSLGQGLGKLFF. Here the CDR3 DNA reads TGTGCCAGCAGCCTTGGACAGGGGTTAGGAAAACTGTTTTTT.

Notes on this clone: The same CDR3 can be traced to other DNA sequences in this sample. The chain uses TRBV11-3 and TRBJ1-2; D ambiguous. The CDR3 is made up of 14 amino acids. Germline lookup yields CDR1 SGHNT and CDR2 YENEEA. V was pared by 2 bases and J by 5 bases, with 12 bases between. Here the CDR3 reads CASSLLSGNYGYTF. The DNA of the CDR3 is TGTGCCAGCAGCTTACTATCGGGGAATTATGGCTACACCTTC.

The rearrangement joins TRBV20-1 to TRBJ2-5, with D maybe TRBD2 (5 bases). The germline gives CDR1 DFQATT, CDR2 SNEGSKA (reference sequence). The CDR3 has 9 amino acids. This CDR3 reads CEGGETQYF. The DNA of the CDR3 is TGCGAGGGTGGAGAGACCCAGTACTTC.

The chain uses TRBV4-2 and TRBJ1-2, with a possible D match to TRBD1 (6 bases). Germline loops: CDR1 LGHNA, CDR2 YNFKEQ. The V gene lost 0 bases and the J gene lost 7 bases, with 15 bases spanning the gap. The CDR3 length is 15 residues. The CDR3 here is CASSQDLGGASGYTF. In nucleotides, the CDR3 is TGTGCCAGCAGCCAAGATCTAGGGGGGGCCTCTGGCTACACCTTC.

This clone was counted a few times. The V gene is TRBV6-1, the J gene TRBJ1-1; TRBD1 might be the D (5 bases). The germline CDR1 and CDR2 sequences are MNHNS and SASEGT. The CDR3 is made up of 12 amino acids. V lost 0 bases, J lost 10 bases, and 9 bases lay in between. This CDR3 reads CASSEAGGAAFF. In nucleotides, the CDR3 is TGTGCCAGCAGTGAAGCCGGCGGGGCAGCTTTCTTT.

The V call is TRBV9, the J call TRBJ1-3, with D maybe TRBD1 (6 bases). Germline values: CDR1 SGDLS, CDR2 YYNGEE. The CDR3 has 15 amino acids. Trimming cost V 4 bases and J 4 bases, with 15 bases left between them. This CDR3 is CASSLTGTSGNTIYF. The CDR3 DNA is TGTGCCAGCAGCCTCACCGGGACAAGCGGAAACACCATATATTTT.

CDR3 nucleotide sequence: TGTGCCTGGAGTTACACGACTAACTATGGCTACACCTTC. The encoded protein is CAWSYTTNYGYTF. The gene calls are TRBV30 and TRBJ1-2; D is uncertain. There are 13 residues in the CDR3. V was cut by 2 bases and J by 0 bases, with 7 bases left in between. The germline V gene has CDR1 GTSNPN and CDR2 SVGIG (reference sequence).